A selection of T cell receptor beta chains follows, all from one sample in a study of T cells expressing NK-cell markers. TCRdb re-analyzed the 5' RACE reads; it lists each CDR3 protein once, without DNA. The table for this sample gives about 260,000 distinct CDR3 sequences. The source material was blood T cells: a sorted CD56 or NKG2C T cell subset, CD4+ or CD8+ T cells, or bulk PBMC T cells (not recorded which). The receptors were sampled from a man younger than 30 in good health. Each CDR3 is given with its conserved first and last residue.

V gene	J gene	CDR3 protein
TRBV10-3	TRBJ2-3	CAISEPPGAGVTDTQYF
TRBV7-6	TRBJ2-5	CASSPRWGKETQYF
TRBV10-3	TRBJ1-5	CAIRGRDHDRSNQPQHF
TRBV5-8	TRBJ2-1	CASSSKTLAGVTNEQFF
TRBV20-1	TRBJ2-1	CSASTAGGEFF
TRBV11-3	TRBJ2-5	CASSQTSGVQETQYF
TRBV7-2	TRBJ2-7	CASSLGPSGSGGEQYF
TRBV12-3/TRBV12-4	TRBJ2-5	CASSLVGAQGTQYF
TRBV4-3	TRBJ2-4	CASSQDTRAIQYF
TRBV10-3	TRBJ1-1	CAISSPGSIKAFF
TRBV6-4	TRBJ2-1	CASSDSMAGRYNEQFF
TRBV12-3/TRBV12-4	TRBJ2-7	CASGWPASEQYF
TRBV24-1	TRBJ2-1	CATSDLGGMGLAGGRRKNEQFF
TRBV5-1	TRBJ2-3	CASREGITDTQYF